This paragraph covers one T cell receptor (beta chain) sequence. V lost 2 bases, J lost 5 bases, and 11 bases stayed unmatched. The CDR3 totals 16 residues. Germline assignment: CDR1 SGHRS and CDR2 YFSETQ. The sample belongs to a study of blood T cell repertoires in COVID-19. Study summary: The United States, Italy and Spain were the sources of the acute and convalescent COVID-19 samples.

Methods used by the authors: The authors estimated nucleated cell counts from reference gene primer amplification. This table comes from immunoSEQ multiplex PCR, and its TCRdb copy is limited to in-frame clones, with some not included. The V and J calls and clone size are taken from that table; D and trimming were inferred from the DNA. The profile shows roughly 170,000 clones, less than 85% of them singletons. The clonotype was recovered from a human donor in a cohort sampled during active COVID-19. The rearrangement joins TRBV5-1 to TRBJ1-2, with TRBD1 matching over 8 bases. The sample was peripheral blood. The CDR3 region is CASSFTSGTGAYGYTF. CDR3 DNA sequence: TGCGCCAGCAGCTTTACCTCCGGGACAGGCGCTTATGGCTACACCTTC.